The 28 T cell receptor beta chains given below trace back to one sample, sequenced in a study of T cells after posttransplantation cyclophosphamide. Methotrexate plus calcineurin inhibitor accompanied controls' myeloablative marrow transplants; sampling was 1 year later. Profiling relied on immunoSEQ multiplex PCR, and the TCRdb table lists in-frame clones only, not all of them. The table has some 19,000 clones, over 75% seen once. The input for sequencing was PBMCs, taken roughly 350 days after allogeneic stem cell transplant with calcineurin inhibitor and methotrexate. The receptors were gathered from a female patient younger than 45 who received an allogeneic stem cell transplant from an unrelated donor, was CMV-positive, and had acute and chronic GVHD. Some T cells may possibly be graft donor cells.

The CDR3 region has the DNA TGTGCCAGCAGTTACTCGACAAAAAATGAAGCTTTCTTT. Amino acid sequence: CASSYSTKNEAFF. This chain joins TRBV6-6 and TRBJ1-1; D call uncertain. The ends were cut back, 0 bases at V and 7 bases at J, with 9 bases in the middle. Per the germline V gene, CDR1 is MNHNY and CDR2 is SVGAGI (reference sequence). The CDR3 has 13 residues.

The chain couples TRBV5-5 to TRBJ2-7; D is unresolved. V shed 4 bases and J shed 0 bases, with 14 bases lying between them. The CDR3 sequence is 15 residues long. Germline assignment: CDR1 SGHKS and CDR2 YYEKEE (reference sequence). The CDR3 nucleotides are TGTGCCAGCAGCCCACCCCCGCCTAGCTCCTACGAGCAGTACTTC. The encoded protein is CASSPPPPSSYEQYF.

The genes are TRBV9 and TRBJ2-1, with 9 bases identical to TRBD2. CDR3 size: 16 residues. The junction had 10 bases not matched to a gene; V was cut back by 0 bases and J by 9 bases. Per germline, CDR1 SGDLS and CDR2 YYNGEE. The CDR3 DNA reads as TGTGCCAGCAGCGTAGGCGGTAGCGGGAGTTTGGTTGAGCAGTTCTTC. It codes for CASSVGGSGSLVEQFF.

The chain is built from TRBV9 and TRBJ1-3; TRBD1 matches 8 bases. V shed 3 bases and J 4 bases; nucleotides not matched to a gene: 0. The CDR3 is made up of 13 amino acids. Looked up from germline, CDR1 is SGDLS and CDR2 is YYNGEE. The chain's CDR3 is CASSGQGGNTIYF. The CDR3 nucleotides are TGTGCCAGCAGCGGACAGGGGGGAAACACCATATATTTT.

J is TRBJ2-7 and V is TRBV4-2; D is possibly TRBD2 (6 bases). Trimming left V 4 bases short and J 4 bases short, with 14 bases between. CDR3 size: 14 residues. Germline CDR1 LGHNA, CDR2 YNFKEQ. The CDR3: CASSLPGEPYEQYF. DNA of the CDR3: TGTGCCAGCAGCCTACCGGGGGAGCCTTACGAGCAGTACTTC.

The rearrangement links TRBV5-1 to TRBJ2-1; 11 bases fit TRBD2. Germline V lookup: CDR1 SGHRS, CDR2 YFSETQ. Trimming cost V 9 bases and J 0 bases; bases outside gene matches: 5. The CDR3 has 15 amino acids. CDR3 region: CATGTSGSSYNEQFF. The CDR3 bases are TGCGCCACCGGAACTAGCGGGAGCTCCTACAATGAGCAGTTCTTC.

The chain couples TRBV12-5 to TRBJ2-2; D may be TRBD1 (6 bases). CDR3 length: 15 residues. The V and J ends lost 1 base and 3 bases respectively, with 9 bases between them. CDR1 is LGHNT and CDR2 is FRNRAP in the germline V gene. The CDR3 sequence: CASGLDRADTGELFF. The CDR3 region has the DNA TGTGCTAGTGGTTTGGACAGGGCAGACACCGGGGAGCTGTTTTTT.

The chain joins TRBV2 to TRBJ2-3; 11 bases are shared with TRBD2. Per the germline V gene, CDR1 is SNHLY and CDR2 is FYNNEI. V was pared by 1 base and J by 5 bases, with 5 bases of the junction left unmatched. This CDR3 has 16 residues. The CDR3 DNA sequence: TGTGCCAGCAGTGAAGGGCTAGCGGGAGGAGGAGATACGCAGTATTTT. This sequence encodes CASSEGLAGGGDTQYF.

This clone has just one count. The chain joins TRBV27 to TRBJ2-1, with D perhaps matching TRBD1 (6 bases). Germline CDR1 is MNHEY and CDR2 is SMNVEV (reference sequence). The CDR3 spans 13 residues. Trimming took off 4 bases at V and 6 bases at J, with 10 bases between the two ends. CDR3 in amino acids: CASSYQDSNEQFF. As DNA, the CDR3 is TGTGCCAGCAGTTATCAGGACAGCAATGAGCAGTTCTTC.

The CDR3 loop reads CASSDSNYGYTF. The CDR3 DNA follows: TGTGCCAGCTCCGACAGTAACTATGGCTACACCTTC. This sequence joins TRBV18 and TRBJ1-2, with D maybe TRBD1 (5 bases). Trimming shortened V by 6 bases and J by 1 base, and 6 bases separated the two germline ends. There are 12 residues in the CDR3. The germline CDR1 and CDR2 sequences are KGHSH and LQKENI.

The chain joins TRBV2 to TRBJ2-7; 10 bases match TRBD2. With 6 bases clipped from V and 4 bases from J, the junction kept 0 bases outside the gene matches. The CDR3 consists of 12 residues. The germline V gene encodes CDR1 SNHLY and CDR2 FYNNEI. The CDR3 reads CASRLAGYEQYF. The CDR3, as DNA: TGTGCCAGCAGACTAGCGGGATACGAGCAGTACTTC.

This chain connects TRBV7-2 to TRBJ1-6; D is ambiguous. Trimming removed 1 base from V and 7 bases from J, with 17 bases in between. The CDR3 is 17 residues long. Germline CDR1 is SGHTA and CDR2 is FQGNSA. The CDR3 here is CASSLGPQAERNSPLHF. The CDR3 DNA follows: TGTGCCAGCAGCTTAGGACCCCAGGCAGAGCGGAATTCACCCCTCCACTTT.

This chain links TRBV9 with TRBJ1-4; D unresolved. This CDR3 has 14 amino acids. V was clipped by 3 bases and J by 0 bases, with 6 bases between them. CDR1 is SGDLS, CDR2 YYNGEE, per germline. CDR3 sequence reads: CASSAGATNEKLFF. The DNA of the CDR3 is TGTGCCAGCAGCGCTGGAGCAACTAATGAAAAACTGTTTTTT.

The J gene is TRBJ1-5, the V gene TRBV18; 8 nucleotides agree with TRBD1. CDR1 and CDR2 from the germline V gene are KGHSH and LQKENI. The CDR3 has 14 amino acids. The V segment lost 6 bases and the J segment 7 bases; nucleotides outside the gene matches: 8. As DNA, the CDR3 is TGTGCCAGCTCCTCGACAGGGGCCAACCAGCCCCAGCATTTT. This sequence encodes CASSSTGANQPQHF. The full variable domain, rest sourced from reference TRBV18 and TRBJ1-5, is NAGVMQNPRHLVRRRGQEARLRCSPMKGHSHVYWYRQLPEEGLKFMVYLQKENIIDESGMPKERFSAEFPKEGPSILRIQQVVRGDSAAYFCASSSTGANQPQHFGDGTRLSIL.

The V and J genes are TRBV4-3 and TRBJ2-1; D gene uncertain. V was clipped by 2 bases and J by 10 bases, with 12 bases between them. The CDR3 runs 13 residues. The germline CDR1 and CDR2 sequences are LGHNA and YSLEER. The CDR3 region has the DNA TGCGCCAGCAGCCAAAACCCGGCGGCAGAGCAGTTCTTC. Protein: CASSQNPAAEQFF.

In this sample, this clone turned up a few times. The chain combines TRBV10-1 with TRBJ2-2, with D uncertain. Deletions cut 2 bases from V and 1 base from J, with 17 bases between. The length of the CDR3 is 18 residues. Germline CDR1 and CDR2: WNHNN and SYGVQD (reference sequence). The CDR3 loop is CASSEVNPSVGNTGELFF. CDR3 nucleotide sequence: TGCGCCAGCAGTGAGGTAAACCCTTCGGTCGGGAACACCGGGGAGCTGTTTTTT.

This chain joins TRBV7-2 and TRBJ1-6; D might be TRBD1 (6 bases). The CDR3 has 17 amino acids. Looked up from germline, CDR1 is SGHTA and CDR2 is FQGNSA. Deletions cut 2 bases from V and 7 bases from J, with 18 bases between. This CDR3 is CASSLSPRQGYNSPLHF. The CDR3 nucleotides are TGTGCCAGCAGCTTAAGCCCCCGGCAGGGGTACAATTCACCCCTCCACTTT.

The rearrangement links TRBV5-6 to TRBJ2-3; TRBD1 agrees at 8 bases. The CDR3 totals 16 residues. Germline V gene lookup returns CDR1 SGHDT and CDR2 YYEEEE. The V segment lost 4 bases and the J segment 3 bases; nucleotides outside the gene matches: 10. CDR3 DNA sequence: TGTGCCAGCAGCCCCCTCCGGGACAGGCCTACAGATACGCAGTATTTT. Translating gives CASSPLRDRPTDTQYF.

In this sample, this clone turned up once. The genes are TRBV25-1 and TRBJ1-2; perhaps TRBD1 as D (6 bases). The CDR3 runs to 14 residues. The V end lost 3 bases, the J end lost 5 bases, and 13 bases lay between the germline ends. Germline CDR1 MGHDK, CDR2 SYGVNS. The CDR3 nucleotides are TGTGCCAGCAGTGACCCCGGGAGGGGGTATGGCTACACCTTC. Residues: CASSDPGRGYGYTF.

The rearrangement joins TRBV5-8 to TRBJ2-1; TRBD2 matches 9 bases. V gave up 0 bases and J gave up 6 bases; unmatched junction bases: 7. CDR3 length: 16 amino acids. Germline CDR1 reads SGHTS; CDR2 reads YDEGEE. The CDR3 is CASSLVAGGPSNEQFF. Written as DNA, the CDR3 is TGTGCCAGCAGCTTGGTCGCGGGAGGGCCTTCCAATGAGCAGTTCTTC. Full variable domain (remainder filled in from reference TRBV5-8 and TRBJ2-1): EAGVTQSPTHLIKTRGQQATLRCSPISGHTSVYWYQQALGLGLQFLLWYDEGEERNRGNFPPRFSGRQFPNYSSELNVNALELEDSALYLCASSLVAGGPSNEQFFGPGTRLTVL.

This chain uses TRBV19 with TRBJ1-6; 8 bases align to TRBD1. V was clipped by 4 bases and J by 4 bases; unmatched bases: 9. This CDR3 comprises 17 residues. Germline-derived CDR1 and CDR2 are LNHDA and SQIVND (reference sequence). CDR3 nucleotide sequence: TGTGCCAGTAGTACCCCACAGGGGGGGAGATATAATTCACCCCTCCACTTT. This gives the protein CASSTPQGGRYNSPLHF.

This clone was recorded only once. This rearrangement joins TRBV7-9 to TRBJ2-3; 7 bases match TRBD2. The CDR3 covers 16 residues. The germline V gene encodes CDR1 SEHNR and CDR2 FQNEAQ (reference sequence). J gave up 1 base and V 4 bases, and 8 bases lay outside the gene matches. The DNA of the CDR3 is TGTGCCAGCAGCTCCCGATGGGAGGGAGGCACAGATACGCAGTATTTT. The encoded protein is CASSSRWEGGTDTQYF.

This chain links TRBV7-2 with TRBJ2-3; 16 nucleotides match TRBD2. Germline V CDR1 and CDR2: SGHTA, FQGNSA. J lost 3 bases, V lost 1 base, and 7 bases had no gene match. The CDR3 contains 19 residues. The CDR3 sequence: CASSLGWGTSGRGTDTQYF. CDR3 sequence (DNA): TGTGCCAGCAGCTTAGGATGGGGGACTAGCGGGAGGGGTACAGATACGCAGTATTTT.

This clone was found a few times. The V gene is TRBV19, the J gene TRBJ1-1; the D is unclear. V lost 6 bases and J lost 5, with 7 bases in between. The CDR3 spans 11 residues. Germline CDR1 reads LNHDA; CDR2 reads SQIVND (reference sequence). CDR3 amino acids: CASSNSTEAFF. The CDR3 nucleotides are TGTGCCAGTAGCAACAGTACTGAAGCTTTCTTT.

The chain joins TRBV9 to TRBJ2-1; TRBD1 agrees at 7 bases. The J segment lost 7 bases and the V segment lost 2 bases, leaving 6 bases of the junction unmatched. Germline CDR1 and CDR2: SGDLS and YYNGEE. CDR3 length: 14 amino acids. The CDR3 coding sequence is TGTGCCAGCAGCGTGTCCGGGACAGCAAATGAGCAGTTCTTC. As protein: CASSVSGTANEQFF.

CDR3 amino acids: CASSPPRNTGELFF. The CDR3 coding sequence is TGTGCCAGCAGCCCCCCTAGGAACACCGGGGAGCTGTTTTTT. The chain joins TRBV11-2 to TRBJ2-2; D remains ambiguous. The ends were cut back, 5 bases at V and 1 base at J, with 8 bases in the middle. Germline V gene sequence: CDR1 SGHAT, CDR2 FQNNGV. The CDR3 runs to 14 residues.

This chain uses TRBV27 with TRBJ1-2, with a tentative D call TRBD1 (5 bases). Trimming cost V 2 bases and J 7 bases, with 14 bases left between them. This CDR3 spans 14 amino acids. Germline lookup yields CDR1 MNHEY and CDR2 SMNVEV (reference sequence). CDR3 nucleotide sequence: TGTGCCAGCAGTTTAAGAGGGGTCGGGAGTGGCTACACCTTC. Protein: CASSLRGVGSGYTF.

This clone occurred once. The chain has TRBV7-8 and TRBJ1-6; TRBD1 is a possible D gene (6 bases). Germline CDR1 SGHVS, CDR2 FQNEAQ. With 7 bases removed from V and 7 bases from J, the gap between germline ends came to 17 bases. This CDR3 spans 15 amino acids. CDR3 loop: CASTTIPRGNSPLHF. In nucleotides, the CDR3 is TGTGCCAGCACCACGATACCCAGGGGAAATTCACCCCTCCACTTT.